Listed below are T cell receptor beta chains from one sample, sequenced in a study of human thymus T cells. TCRdb's copy holds only in-frame clones and misses some; the assay was immunoSEQ multiplex PCR. This table has fewer than 85,000 clones, roughly 95% appearing once. Source material: thymus tissue. All receptors come from a girl in the first two years of life with a congenital heart defect but otherwise immunologically healthy. Each CDR3 is given with its conserved first and last residue.

CDR3 protein: CASSEEGWTEAFF
V gene: TRBV6-1
J gene: TRBJ1-1

CDR3 protein: CASSLDSRGSGRYREQFF
V gene: TRBV5-8
J gene: TRBJ2-1

CDR3 protein: CASSASGTVATNEKLFF
V gene: TRBV11-2
J gene: TRBJ1-4

CDR3 protein: CASSLPDRGSDGYTF
V gene: TRBV7-9
J gene: TRBJ1-2

CDR3 protein: CASSQTSAHNEQFF
V gene: TRBV4-1
J gene: TRBJ2-1

CDR3 protein: CAWSVAGSRGELFF
V gene: TRBV30
J gene: TRBJ2-2

CDR3 protein: CASRGGTSGSHEQYF
V gene: TRBV28
J gene: TRBJ2-7

CDR3 protein: CASSLAAGPRENTDTQYF
V gene: TRBV11-2
J gene: TRBJ2-3

CDR3 protein: CASSQWSYEQYF
V gene: TRBV14
J gene: TRBJ2-7

CDR3 protein: CASSECRDHPEAFF
V gene: TRBV2
J gene: TRBJ1-1

CDR3 protein: CASSVARGRPKEGAFF
V gene: TRBV9
J gene: TRBJ1-1

CDR3 protein: CASSLSRARRNTEAFF
V gene: TRBV27
J gene: TRBJ1-1

CDR3 protein: CASSQDRDRSYEQYF
V gene: TRBV14
J gene: TRBJ2-7

CDR3 protein: CASSMGLKETQYF
V gene: TRBV19
J gene: TRBJ2-5

CDR3 protein: CASRALRSSNYGYTF
V gene: TRBV19
J gene: TRBJ1-2

CDR3 protein: CAWTTKAQGSPNQPQHF
V gene: TRBV30
J gene: TRBJ1-5

CDR3 protein: CASSSLLWSSNQPQHF
V gene: TRBV28
J gene: TRBJ1-5

CDR3 protein: CASTSDREADTQYF
V gene: TRBV6-1
J gene: TRBJ2-3

CDR3 protein: CASSLGGGRAYEQYF
V gene: TRBV7-6
J gene: TRBJ2-7

CDR3 protein: CAWSVRTRYPTGNQPQHF
V gene: TRBV30
J gene: TRBJ1-5

CDR3 protein: CASSSGVENTGELFF
V gene: TRBV7-9
J gene: TRBJ2-2

CDR3 protein: CASSAHTGTSNENEQYF
V gene: TRBV9
J gene: TRBJ2-7

CDR3 protein: CASSRPGTSGDTDTQYF
V gene: TRBV11-2
J gene: TRBJ2-3

CDR3 protein: CASSGDSLAKNIQYF
V gene: TRBV19
J gene: TRBJ2-4

CDR3 protein: CASSYLVQGSGETQYF
V gene: TRBV4-1
J gene: TRBJ2-5

CDR3 protein: CASSLRFRETQYF
V gene: TRBV28
J gene: TRBJ2-5

CDR3 protein: CASSYGGPHDTGELFF
V gene: TRBV6-6
J gene: TRBJ2-2

CDR3 protein: CASSLYPLAGEARYNEQFF
V gene: TRBV27
J gene: TRBJ2-1

CDR3 protein: CASRAKRNTEAFF
V gene: TRBV6-8
J gene: TRBJ1-1